A selection of T cell receptor beta chains follows, all from one sample in a study of T-cell reconstitution after alpha-beta-depleted transplantation in children. One entry per CDR3 protein, called by TCRdb with MiXCR from the PCR reads. The sample contains 780,000 or so distinct CDR3 sequences, about 15% of which appear only once. Sequencing used PBMCs, mostly from graft donor cells, obtained 360 days after TCRalphabeta/CD19-depleted stem cell transplant. These receptors originate from a male patient between 10 and 17 years old who had a stem cell transplant for acute lymphoblastic leukemia, so the T cells may come from the graft donor. Both conserved end residues are part of each CDR3. Fields, in order: J gene, V gene, clone size, CDR3 protein. Expanded clones are given a class, and other clones once, few, many or no size at all.

TRBJ2-2 TRBV3-1 few CASSHFTGELFF
TRBJ2-7 TRBV5-1 few CASSQSGFFYEQYF
TRBJ2-1 TRBV9 NA CASSVGGTSGRDEQFF
TRBJ2-6 TRBV6-6 NA CASSPQRQGVGGKPSGANVLTF
TRBJ2-7 TRBV5-1 NA CASSPGTSGKGSYEQYF
TRBJ2-2 TRBV20-1 few CSAIVGANTGELFF
TRBJ1-1 TRBV2 NA CASTGEAFF
TRBJ1-6 TRBV7-6 NA CASRTGTVRSPLHF
TRBJ2-5 TRBV24-1 NA CATSSQFRQETQYF
TRBJ2-3 TRBV9 NA CASSGGAPHTDTQYF
TRBJ2-1 TRBV9 few CASSVASGTYNEQFF
TRBJ1-1 TRBV19 few CASSMTGMISEAFF
TRBJ1-1 TRBV15 NA CATSTSGDTVMNTEAFF
TRBJ2-7 TRBV4-2 many CASSQEGLAVGYEQYF
TRBJ2-7 TRBV3-1 NA CASSFGAGVDEQYF
TRBJ2-1 TRBV4-2 few CASSQLTSAYNEQFF
TRBJ1-5 TRBV5-1 NA CAGSLWAASNQPQHF
TRBJ1-1 TRBV11-3 few CASSRRGASTEAFF
TRBJ1-5 TRBV7-3 few CASSLRAMDRGLYSNQPQHF
TRBJ2-3 TRBV6-5 few CASSYATTDTQYF
TRBJ2-7 TRBV4-1 NA CASSQLGQGVYEQYF
TRBJ1-1 TRBV5-1 few CASSLQQGPTEAFF
TRBJ1-1 TRBV7-9 NA CASSLPAGGTEAFF
TRBJ2-1 TRBV29-1 few CSVDGRDHWNEQFF
TRBJ2-7 TRBV25-1 few CASSRGTGPGLAEQYF
TRBJ2-3 TRBV7-8 few CASSPGHGSPIFTDTQYF
TRBJ2-5 TRBV4-2 few CASSLSGARYQETQYF
TRBJ2-7 TRBV5-1 NA CASSLVGLNYEQYF
TRBJ2-6 TRBV18 few CASSLLQGTDSGANVLTF
TRBJ1-6 TRBV14 NA CASSSQQLGLISSPLHF
TRBJ1-6 TRBV2 few CASRAQGANSPLHF
TRBJ2-7 TRBV2 NA CARSYTGAGEQYF
TRBJ2-1 TRBV11-2 NA CASSLAFRGQYDEQFF
TRBJ1-1 TRBV4-1 NA CASSQDWRTEAFF
TRBJ1-1 TRBV28 NA CASSFPFSLNTEAFF
TRBJ2-2 TRBV2 many CASSARQGHTGELFF
TRBJ2-5 TRBV12-3/TRBV12-4 many CASSTYGLAGEETQYF
TRBJ2-1 TRBV12-3/TRBV12-4 NA CASSPNRDRAHNEQFF
TRBJ1-3 TRBV5-1 NA CASSLEASGNTIYF
TRBJ2-5 TRBV7-3 few CASSSTYRETQYF
TRBJ2-7 TRBV25-1 NA CASSETGGPRIEQYF
TRBJ2-5 TRBV7-9 NA CASSPETGALGETQYF
TRBJ2-7 TRBV5-1 few CASSLRGLRGEQYF
TRBJ1-1 TRBV5-1 NA CASSGDRGETEAFF
TRBJ2-7 TRBV15 NA CATSRDMASYEQYF
TRBJ2-1 TRBV20-1 NA CSARVGYGHSYNEQFF
TRBJ2-1 TRBV15 NA CATSGSGWDRPNEQFF
TRBJ2-3 TRBV7-3 NA CASSSPSLGSDTQYF
TRBJ1-4 TRBV27 NA CASSSTGTGGEKLFF